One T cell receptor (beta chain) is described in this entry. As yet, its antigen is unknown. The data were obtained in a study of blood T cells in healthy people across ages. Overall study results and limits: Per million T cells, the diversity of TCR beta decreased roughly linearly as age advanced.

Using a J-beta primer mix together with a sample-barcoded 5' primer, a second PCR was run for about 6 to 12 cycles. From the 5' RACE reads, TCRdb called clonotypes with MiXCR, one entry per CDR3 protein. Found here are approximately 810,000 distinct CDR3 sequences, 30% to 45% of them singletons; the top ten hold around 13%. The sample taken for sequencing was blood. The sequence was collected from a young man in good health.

The CDR3 DNA follows: TGCAGTGCAAGCGCGGGGGCCGACTACGAGCAGTACTTC. Its protein product is CSASAGADYEQYF. V is TRBV20-1 and J is TRBJ2-7; the D gene is possibly TRBD2 (7 bases). V dropped 6 bases and J dropped 3 bases, with 15 bases sitting between them. This CDR3 is 13 amino acids long. In germline, CDR1 is DFQATT, CDR2 SNEGSKA (reference sequence).